Each of the 20 T cell receptor beta chains below was sequenced from the same sample in a study of a mutant IDH1 vaccine in newly diagnosed glioma (dated by TCRdb to the early 2020s). Library method: the immunoSEQ multiplex PCR assay. TCRdb mirrors the immuneACCESS table, restricted to in-frame sequences. Some clones are absent from its copies; in checked studies, under half trace to an unresolved V gene, and the reason for the others is unknown. The table for this sample lists around 120,000 clones; around 80% of them were counted only once. In total, the top ten clones hold 5.5% of the sample. These receptors lack a known antigen. Explained via the paper, the time point label denotes: week 11, during vaccination. Each vaccine dose was 300 ug of a 20-mer mutant IDH1 peptide in Montanide, given subcutaneously with topical imiquimod. The input for sequencing was PBMCs, taken from a glioma patient whose treatment included an IDH1 peptide vaccine. The receptors come from a man in his forties with glioma.

The chain recombines TRBV7-2 with TRBJ1-6; no clear D gene. Trimming removed 2 bases from V and 6 bases from J, with 17 bases in between. CDR3 length equals 17 residues. CDR1 and CDR2 from the germline V gene are SGHTA and FQGNSA. The CDR3 region is CASSLSRGRARNSPLHF. The CDR3 DNA is TGTGCCAGCAGCTTAAGTCGCGGGAGGGCCCGTAATTCACCCCTCCACTTT.

This clone was seen a single time. The chain recombines TRBV6-4 with TRBJ2-3; D remains unclear. The CDR3 contains 10 residues. Per germline, CDR1 MRHNA and CDR2 SNTAGT. The V end was cut by 9 bases, the J end by 6 bases, with 7 bases between. The CDR3 DNA reads TGTGCCAGAGAAGCGGATACGCAGTATTTT. This translates into CAREADTQYF.

The chain combines TRBV9 with TRBJ1-3, with 11 nucleotides matching TRBD1. The CDR3 totals 18 residues. Trimming removed 4 bases from V and 3 bases from J; junction bases left unmatched: 12. Per germline, CDR1 SGDLS and CDR2 YYNGEE. Here the CDR3 reads CASSPTLVGTGGGNTIYF. CDR3 in DNA: TGTGCCAGCAGCCCCACGTTAGTCGGGACAGGGGGTGGAAACACCATATATTTT.

The chain uses TRBV10-3 and TRBJ2-7; 10 positions agree with TRBD2. Losses at the gene ends were 2 bases for V and 6 bases for J; bases not matched to a gene: 4. Germline loops: CDR1 ENHRY, CDR2 SYGVKD. The length of the CDR3 is 14 residues. CDR3 loop: CAISESGRAPEQYF. The CDR3 DNA reads as TGTGCCATCAGTGAGAGCGGGAGGGCCCCCGAGCAGTACTTC.

This clone appeared a few times. The J gene is TRBJ2-2, the V gene TRBV4-2; D is undetermined. This CDR3 region has 14 residues. Trimming pared 0 bases from V and 4 bases from J, leaving 6 bases between. The germline CDR1 and CDR2 sequences are LGHNA and YNFKEQ. DNA of the CDR3: TGTGCCAGCAGCCAAGACAGGAGCACCGGGGAGCTGTTTTTT. It specifies CASSQDRSTGELFF.

In nucleotides, the CDR3 is TGCGCCAGCAGCTTAGGGGGAACGACCTACGAGCAGTACTTC. Translated: CASSLGGTTYEQYF. The chain combines TRBV5-1 with TRBJ2-7, with D perhaps matching TRBD1 (6 bases). The CDR3 runs to 14 residues. CDR1 and CDR2 from the germline V gene are SGHRS and YFSETQ. The V end was cut by 2 bases, the J end by 2 bases, with 11 bases between.

A single count supports this clone. Distinct nucleotide sequences in the sample also encode this CDR3. V usage is TRBV7-6 and J usage is TRBJ2-5; the D is unclear. Germline V gene sequence: CDR1 SGHVS, CDR2 FNYEAQ. This CDR3 has 12 amino acids. The germline V and J ends were trimmed by 3 bases and 5 bases, with 7 bases remaining between them. CDR3 sequence: CASSLVLETQYF. The CDR3 bases are TGTGCCAGCAGCTTGGTCCTGGAGACCCAGTACTTC.

This clone was seen only once. The V gene is TRBV7-6, the J gene TRBJ2-7; D call uncertain. CDR1 is SGHVS and CDR2 is FNYEAQ in the germline V gene. This CDR3 region has 12 residues. Trimming cost V 3 bases and J 5 bases, with 8 bases left between them. In nucleotides, the CDR3 is TGTGCCAGCAGCTTCGACGACAACGAGCAGTACTTC. Its translation: CASSFDDNEQYF.

This clone showed up just a few times. The chain combines TRBV5-4 with TRBJ2-4, with 7 bases aligning to TRBD2. Trimming at V came to 10 bases and at J to 6 bases, leaving 13 bases not matched to a gene. The CDR3 contains 14 residues. Germline V gives CDR1 SGHNT, CDR2 YYREEE (reference sequence). The chain's CDR3 is CAAARGGTRNIQYF. The DNA of the CDR3 is TGTGCCGCGGCTCGGGGAGGGACCAGAAACATTCAGTACTTC.

This clone was counted only a few times. The chain joins TRBV25-1 to TRBJ2-1, with 7 bases that match TRBD1. Germline V gives CDR1 MGHDK, CDR2 SYGVNS. CDR3 length: 16 residues. V lost 4 bases to trimming and J lost 10 bases; unmatched junction nucleotides: 16. As DNA, the CDR3 is TGTGCCAGCAGTGTCTCCGGGACAGTCCAGGGGATCGAGCAGTTCTTC. This encodes CASSVSGTVQGIEQFF.

The chain combines TRBV6-5 with TRBJ1-1, with D uncertain. Per the germline V gene, CDR1 is MNHEY and CDR2 is SVGAGI. This CDR3 spans 15 amino acids. The V gene lost 6 bases and the J gene lost 0 bases, with 14 bases spanning the gap. In DNA form, the CDR3 reads TGTGCCAGCAGGGAGGAAGGCGTATTGAACACTGAAGCTTTCTTT. The encoded protein is CASREEGVLNTEAFF.

The V and J genes are TRBV28 and TRBJ2-7, with TRBD2 matching over 14 bases. The junction had 9 bases not matched to a gene; V was cut back by 5 bases and J by 6 bases. Germline V CDR1 and CDR2: MDHEN, SYDVKM. CDR3 length equals 16 residues. The CDR3 reads CASSLRTSGRRGEQYF. The CDR3, as DNA: TGTGCCAGCAGTCTCCGGACTAGCGGGAGGAGGGGCGAGCAGTACTTC. The full variable domain, with the rest looked up from reference TRBV28 and TRBJ2-7, is DVKVTQSSRYLVKRTGEKVFLECVQDMDHENMFWYRQDPGLGLRLIYFSYDVKMKEKGDIPEGYSVSREKKERFSLILESASTNQTSMYLCASSLRTSGRRGEQYFGPGTRLTVT.

This sequence joins TRBV19 and TRBJ2-1; D uncertain. This CDR3 contains 12 residues. Germline V CDR1 and CDR2: LNHDA, SQIVND (reference sequence). Trimming took 3 bases from V and 10 from J, leaving 10 bases between them. The CDR3 spells CASSIRSNEQFF. DNA for the CDR3: TGTGCCAGTAGTATCAGGTCTAACGAGCAGTTCTTC.

The chain carries TRBV2 and TRBJ1-4; D perhaps matches TRBD1 (5 bases). Between the trimmed V and J ends, which lost 7 bases and 5 bases, there was a span of 17 bases. The length of the CDR3 is 15 residues. Germline loops: CDR1 SNHLY, CDR2 FYNNEI. The CDR3 spells CASMSGGSGNEKLFF. The CDR3 DNA reads TGTGCCAGCATGTCTGGGGGAAGTGGAAATGAAAAACTGTTTTTT. Based on the CDR3 plus reference TRBV2 and TRBJ1-4, the full variable domain is EPEVTQTPSHQVTQMGQEVILRCVPISNHLYFYWYRQILGQKVEFLVSFYNNEISEKSEIFDDQFSVERPDGSNFTLKIRSTKLEDSAMYFCASMSGGSGNEKLFFGSGTQLSVL.

The rearrangement joins TRBV5-1 to TRBJ1-5; D is unresolved. This CDR3 is built from 13 residues. Germline CDR1 SGHRS, CDR2 YFSETQ. With 1 base removed from V and 4 bases from J, the gap between germline ends came to 6 bases. CDR3 bases: TGCGCCAGCAGCTTGACCGGAAATCAGCCCCAGCATTTT. Encoded protein: CASSLTGNQPQHF.

The chain uses TRBV4-3 and TRBJ1-4, with a possible D match to TRBD1 (5 bases). The CDR3 extends over 15 amino acids. V lost 0 bases and J lost 7, with 12 bases in between. Germline loops: CDR1 LGHNA, CDR2 YSLEER. This chain's CDR3 is CASSQDQGIGEKLFF. The CDR3 DNA reads TGCGCCAGCAGCCAAGATCAGGGCATTGGTGAAAAACTGTTTTTT.

The genes are TRBV18 and TRBJ2-5; possible D gene TRBD1, 6 bases. Trimming removed 7 bases from V and 5 bases from J, with 17 bases in between. The CDR3 has 14 amino acids. Germline lookup yields CDR1 KGHSH and CDR2 LQKENI. The CDR3 here is CASWPVQGFETQYF. The CDR3 DNA reads as TGTGCCAGCTGGCCGGTACAGGGATTTGAGACCCAGTACTTC. The full variable domain, its missing parts supplied by reference TRBV18 and TRBJ2-5, is NAGVMQNPRHLVRRRGQEARLRCSPMKGHSHVYWYRQLPEEGLKFMVYLQKENIIDESGMPKERFSAEFPKEGPSILRIQQVVRGDSAAYFCASWPVQGFETQYFGPGTRLLVL.

The V call is TRBV4-3, the J call TRBJ1-2, with 10 positions matching TRBD1. The V and J ends lost 0 bases and 13 bases, in that order; junction bases with no gene match: 8. The CDR3 totals 14 residues. The germline V gene encodes CDR1 LGHNA and CDR2 YSLEER. The CDR3 DNA sequence: TGCGCCAGCAGCCAAGATCCCACGGACAGGGGGTTCACCTTC. Its protein is CASSQDPTDRGFTF.

This clone was found a few times. The J gene is TRBJ1-1, the V gene TRBV2; 7 nucleotides align to TRBD1. The CDR3 has 13 amino acids. Looked up from germline, CDR1 is SNHLY and CDR2 is FYNNEI. V trimming: 3 bases; J trimming: 7 bases; junction bases outside the gene matches: 5. CDR3 sequence reads: CASSDGTADEAFF. The CDR3 nucleotides read TGTGCCAGCAGTGACGGGACAGCCGATGAAGCTTTCTTT.

The V call is TRBV5-1, the J call TRBJ2-3, with 7 bases lining up with TRBD2. Germline V gives CDR1 SGHRS, CDR2 YFSETQ. CDR3 size: 17 residues. Trimming removed 4 bases from V and 5 bases from J; junction bases left unmatched: 16. The DNA of the CDR3 is TGCGCCAGCAGCATCCAGGGTCCAGGACTAGGCAGAGATACGCAGTATTTT. Protein product: CASSIQGPGLGRDTQYF.